This T cell receptor beta chain was documented in a study of beta chain features in type 1 diabetes. Study-level points and caveats: TCRB CDR3s from Type 1 diabetes patients were moderately but significantly shorter in all four CD4+ subsets. Insertions were fewer and deletions more numerous at VDJ junctions in type 1 diabetes patients. Patients' naive, central memory and Treg TCRB repertoires seemed closer to one another than those of healthy donors. HLA effects on TCRB rearrangement stayed unresolved here.

Investigators reverse transcribed all isolated RNA, so they sequenced expressed TCRB transcripts. Profiling relied on immunoSEQ multiplex PCR, and the TCRdb table lists in-frame clones only, not all of them. The sample holds more than 100,000 clones, 9% seen once. Averaging around 110 mL, one heparinised blood draw came from each individual donor. The ends were cut back, 8 bases at V and 4 bases at J, with 16 bases in the middle. Looked up from germline, CDR1 is SNHLY and CDR2 is FYNNEI. There are 14 residues in the CDR3. With respect to this clone: What it binds is unknown.

V gene TRBV2 combines with J gene TRBJ2-3; D gene ambiguous. This clonotype was sampled from a man younger than 40 with type 1 diabetes. The sample was central memory CD4+ T cells from blood. CDR3 nucleotide sequence: TGTGCCAGCGGCTCCGTAGGAGTTCCAGATACGCAGTATTTT. This codes for CASGSVGVPDTQYF.